This TCR beta chain originates from a study of regulatory T cells in long-lasting Graves disease. Both iRepertoire HTBI primers and Arm-PCR of CDR3 regions were used to build the TCR beta libraries. Via MiXCR, TCRdb re-called the multiplex PCR reads, giving one row per CDR3 protein. The repertoire consists of 400,000 to 450,000 distinct CDR3 sequences, with more than 12% occurring once and the leading ten covering approximately 15%. Germline V lookup: CDR1 SQVTM, CDR2 ANQGSEA. Trimming took 5 bases from V and 3 from J; bases not matched to a gene: 7. CDR3 length: 13 residues. As to time point: newly diagnosed GD, antithyroid drugs for less than 3 months. From PBMCs, RNA was extracted and then used to make the TCR library. General observations from the study: TCR diversity was lower in persistent than newly diagnosed Graves' disease. Persistent disease preferred TRBV28, TRBJ1-2 and TRBJ2-5.

In its sample, this clonotype was seen many times. No antigen is known for it. This sample was also put to use in a study of T cells in Graves' hyperthyroidism and ophthalmopathy. In that study: Blood shared most expanded thyroid clonotypes above 0.001. The model identified upcoming ophthalmopathy a median approximately 6.5 months ahead of onset.

Specimen: peripheral blood mononuclear cells (PBMCs), collected at new diagnosis, from a patient treated with antithyroid drugs. The sequence was collected from a woman aged 30 to 39 with Graves disease. V is TRBV29-1 and J is TRBJ2-7; TRBD1 matches at 7 bases. For the CDR3, the DNA is TGCAGCGTTCTCGGGACAGAAGACTACGAGCAGTACTTC. It yields the protein CSVLGTEDYEQYF.